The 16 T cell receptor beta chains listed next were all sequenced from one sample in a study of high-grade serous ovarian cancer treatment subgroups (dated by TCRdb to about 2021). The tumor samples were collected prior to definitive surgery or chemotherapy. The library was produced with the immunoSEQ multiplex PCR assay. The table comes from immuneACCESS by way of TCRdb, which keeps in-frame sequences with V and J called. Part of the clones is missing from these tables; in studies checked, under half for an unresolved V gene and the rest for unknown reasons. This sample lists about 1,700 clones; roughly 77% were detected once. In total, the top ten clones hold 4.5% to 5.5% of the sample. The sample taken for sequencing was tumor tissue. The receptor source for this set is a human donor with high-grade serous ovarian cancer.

The CDR3, as DNA: TGTGCCAGCAGCAGAACAGGGGGCGCTGGGACTGAAGCTTTCTTT. It encodes CASSRTGGAGTEAFF. The V and J genes are TRBV9 and TRBJ1-1, with 9 bases that match TRBD1. The CDR3 is 15 residues long. V lost 4 bases, J lost 5 bases, and 9 bases stayed unmatched. From germline, CDR1 is SGDLS and CDR2 YYNGEE.

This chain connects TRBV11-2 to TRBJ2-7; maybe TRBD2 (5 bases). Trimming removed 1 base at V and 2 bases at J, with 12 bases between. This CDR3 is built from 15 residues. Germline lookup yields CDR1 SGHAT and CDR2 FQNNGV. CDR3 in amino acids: CASSLGPGTAYEQYF. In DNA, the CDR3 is TGTGCCAGCAGCTTAGGTCCGGGAACGGCCTACGAGCAGTACTTC.

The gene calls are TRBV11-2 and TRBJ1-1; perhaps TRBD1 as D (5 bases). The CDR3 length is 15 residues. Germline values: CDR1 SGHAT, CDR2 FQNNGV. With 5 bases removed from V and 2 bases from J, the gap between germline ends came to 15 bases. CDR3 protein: CASSRWQGGNTEAFF. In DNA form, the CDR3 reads TGTGCCAGCAGCCGTTGGCAGGGTGGAAACACTGAAGCTTTCTTT.

This CDR3 is CASSLGQGGQPQHF. In nucleotides, the CDR3 is TGTGCCAGCAGCTTAGGGCAGGGCGGTCAGCCCCAGCATTTT. The V and J genes are TRBV7-9 and TRBJ1-5; maybe TRBD1 (5 bases). This CDR3 comprises 14 residues. Deletions cut 1 base from V and 6 bases from J, with 10 bases between. CDR1 and CDR2 (germline): SEHNR, FQNEAQ (reference sequence).

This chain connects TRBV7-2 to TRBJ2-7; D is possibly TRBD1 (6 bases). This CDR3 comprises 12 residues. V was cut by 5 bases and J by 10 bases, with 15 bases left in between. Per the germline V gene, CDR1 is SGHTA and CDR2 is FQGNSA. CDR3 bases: TGTGCCAGCAGCCACCGGGACAACGCTCAGTACTTC. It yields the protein CASSHRDNAQYF.

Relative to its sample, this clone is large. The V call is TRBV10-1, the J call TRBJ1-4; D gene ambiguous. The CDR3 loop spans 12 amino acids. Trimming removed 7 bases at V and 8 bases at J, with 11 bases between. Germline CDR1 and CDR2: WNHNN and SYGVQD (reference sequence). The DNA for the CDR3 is TGCGCCAGCACCCGAGAAGTCGAAAAACTGTTTTTT. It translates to CASTREVEKLFF.

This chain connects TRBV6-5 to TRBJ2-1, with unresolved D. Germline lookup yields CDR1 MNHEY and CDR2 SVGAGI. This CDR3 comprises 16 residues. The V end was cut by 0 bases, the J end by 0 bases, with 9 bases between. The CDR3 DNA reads TGTGCCAGCAGTTACTCAGCCAGTGGCTCCTACAATGAGCAGTTCTTC. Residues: CASSYSASGSYNEQFF.

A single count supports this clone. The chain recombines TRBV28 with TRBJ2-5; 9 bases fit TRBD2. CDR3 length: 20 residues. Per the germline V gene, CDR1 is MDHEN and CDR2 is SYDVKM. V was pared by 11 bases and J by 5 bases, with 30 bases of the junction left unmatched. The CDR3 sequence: CALGSHPVAGGPSVMETQYF. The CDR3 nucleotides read TGTGCCTTGGGCTCCCACCCGGTGGCGGGAGGGCCCAGTGTGATGGAGACCCAGTACTTC.

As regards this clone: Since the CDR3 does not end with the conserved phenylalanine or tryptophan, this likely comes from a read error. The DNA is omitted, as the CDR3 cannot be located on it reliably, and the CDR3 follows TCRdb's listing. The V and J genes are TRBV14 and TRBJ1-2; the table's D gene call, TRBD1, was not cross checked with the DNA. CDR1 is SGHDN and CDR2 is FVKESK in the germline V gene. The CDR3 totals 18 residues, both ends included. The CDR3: CASSQESPGQGARIWLHL.

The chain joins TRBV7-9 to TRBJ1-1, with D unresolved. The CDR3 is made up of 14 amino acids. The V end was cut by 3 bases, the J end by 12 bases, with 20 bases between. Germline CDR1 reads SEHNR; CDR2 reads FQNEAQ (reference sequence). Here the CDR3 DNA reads TGTGCCAGCAGCTTCCTGGCCCTTTACGAGGAGCCTTTCTTT. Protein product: CASSFLALYEEPFF.

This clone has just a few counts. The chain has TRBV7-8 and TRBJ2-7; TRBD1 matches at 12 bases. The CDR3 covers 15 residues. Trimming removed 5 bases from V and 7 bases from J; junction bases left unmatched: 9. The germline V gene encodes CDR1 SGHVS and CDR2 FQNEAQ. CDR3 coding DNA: TGTGCCAGCAGCGCCCGCCGGGACAGGGGGCAAGAGCAGTACTTC. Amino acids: CASSARRDRGQEQYF.

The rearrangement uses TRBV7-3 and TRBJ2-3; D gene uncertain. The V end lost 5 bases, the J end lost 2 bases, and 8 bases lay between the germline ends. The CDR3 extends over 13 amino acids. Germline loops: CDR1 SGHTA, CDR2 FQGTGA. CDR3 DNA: TGTGCCAGCAGCGCCTATCTCACAGATACGCAGTATTTT. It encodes CASSAYLTDTQYF. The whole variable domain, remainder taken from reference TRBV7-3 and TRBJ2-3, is GAGVSQTPSNKVTEKGKYVELRCDPISGHTALYWYRQSLGQGPEFLIYFQGTGAADDSGLPNDRFFAVRPEGSVSTLKIQRTERGDSAVYLCASSAYLTDTQYFGPGTRLTVL.

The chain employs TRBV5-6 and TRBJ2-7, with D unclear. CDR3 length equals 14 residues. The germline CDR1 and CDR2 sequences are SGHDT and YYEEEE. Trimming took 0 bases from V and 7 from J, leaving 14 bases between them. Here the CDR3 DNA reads TGTGCCAGCAGCTTGGTTTCGTGGACGGAAGAGCAGTACTTC. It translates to CASSLVSWTEEQYF.

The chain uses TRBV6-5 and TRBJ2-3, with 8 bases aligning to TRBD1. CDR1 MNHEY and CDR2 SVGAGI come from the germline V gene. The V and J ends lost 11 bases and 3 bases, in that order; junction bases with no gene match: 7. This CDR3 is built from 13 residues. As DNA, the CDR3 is TGTGCCGGCCTGAGACAGGGGACAGATACGCAGTATTTT. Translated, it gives CAGLRQGTDTQYF.

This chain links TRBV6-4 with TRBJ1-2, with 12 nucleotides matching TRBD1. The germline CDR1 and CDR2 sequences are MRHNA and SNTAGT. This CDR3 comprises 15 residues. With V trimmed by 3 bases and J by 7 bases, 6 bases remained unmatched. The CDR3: CASSERGTGGSGYTF. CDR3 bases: TGTGCCAGCAGTGAGAGGGGGACAGGGGGCTCTGGCTACACCTTC.

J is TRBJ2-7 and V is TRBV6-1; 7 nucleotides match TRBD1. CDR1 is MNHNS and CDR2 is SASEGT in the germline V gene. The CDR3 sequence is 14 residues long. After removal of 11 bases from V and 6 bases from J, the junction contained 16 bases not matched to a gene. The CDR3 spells CAADRANRGAEQYF. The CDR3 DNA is TGTGCCGCAGACCGGGCCAACAGGGGCGCCGAGCAGTACTTC.